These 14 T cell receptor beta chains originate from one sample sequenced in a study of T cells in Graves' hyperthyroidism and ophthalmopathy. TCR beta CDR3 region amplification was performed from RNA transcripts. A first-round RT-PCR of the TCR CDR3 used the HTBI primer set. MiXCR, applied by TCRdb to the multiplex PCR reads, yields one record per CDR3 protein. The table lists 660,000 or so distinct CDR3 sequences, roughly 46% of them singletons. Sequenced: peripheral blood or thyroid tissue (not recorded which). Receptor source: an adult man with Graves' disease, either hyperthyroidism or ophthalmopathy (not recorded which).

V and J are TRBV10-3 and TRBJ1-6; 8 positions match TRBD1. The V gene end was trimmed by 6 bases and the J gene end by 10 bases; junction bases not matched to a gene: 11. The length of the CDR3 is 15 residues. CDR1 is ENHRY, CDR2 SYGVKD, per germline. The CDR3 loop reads CAIRGTGTGESPLHF. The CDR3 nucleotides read TGTGCCATCAGAGGCACCGGGACAGGCGAATCACCCCTCCACTTT.

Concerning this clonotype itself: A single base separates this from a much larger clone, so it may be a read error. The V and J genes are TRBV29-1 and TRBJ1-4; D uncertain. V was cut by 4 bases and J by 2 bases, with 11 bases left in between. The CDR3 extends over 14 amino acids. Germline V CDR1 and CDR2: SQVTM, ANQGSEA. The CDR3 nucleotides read TGCAGCGTTGGGGCAGACGCGACTAATGAAAAACTGTTTTTT. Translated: CSVGADATNEKLFF.

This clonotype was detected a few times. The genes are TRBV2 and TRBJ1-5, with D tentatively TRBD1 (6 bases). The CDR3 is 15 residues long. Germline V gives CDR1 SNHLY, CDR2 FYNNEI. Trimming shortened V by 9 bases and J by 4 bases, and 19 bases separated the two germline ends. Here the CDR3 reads CASSLVAGDNQPQHF. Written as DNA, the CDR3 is TGTGCCAGTAGTTTGGTGGCAGGGGATAATCAGCCCCAGCATTTT.

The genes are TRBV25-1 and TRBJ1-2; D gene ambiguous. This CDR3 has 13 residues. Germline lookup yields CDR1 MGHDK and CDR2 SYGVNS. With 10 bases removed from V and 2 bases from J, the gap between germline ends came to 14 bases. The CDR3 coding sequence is TGTGCCACCTCGTCGGCAGACAACTATGGCTACACCTTC. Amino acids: CATSSADNYGYTF.

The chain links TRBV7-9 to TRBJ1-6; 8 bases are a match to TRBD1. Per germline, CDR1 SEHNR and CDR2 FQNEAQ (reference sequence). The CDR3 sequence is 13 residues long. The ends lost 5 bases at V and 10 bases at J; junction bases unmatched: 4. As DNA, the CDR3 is TGTGCCAGCAGCCACGACAGGGGCTCACCCCTCCACTTT. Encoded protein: CASSHDRGSPLHF.

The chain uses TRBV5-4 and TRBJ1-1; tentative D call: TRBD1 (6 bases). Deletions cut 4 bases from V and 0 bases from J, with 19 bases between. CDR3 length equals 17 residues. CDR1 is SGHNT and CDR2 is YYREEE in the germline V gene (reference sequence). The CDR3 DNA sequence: TGTGCCAGCAGCCAAGATAGGGCAGGGGACATGAACACTGAAGCTTTCTTT. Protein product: CASSQDRAGDMNTEAFF.

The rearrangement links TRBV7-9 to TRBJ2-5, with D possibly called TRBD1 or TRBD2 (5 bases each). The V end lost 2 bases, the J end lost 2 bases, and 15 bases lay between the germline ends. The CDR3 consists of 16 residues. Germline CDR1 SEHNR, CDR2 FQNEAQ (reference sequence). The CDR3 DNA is TGTGCCAGCAGCTTATTTGGGGGAGTCGGTCAAGAGACCCAGTACTTC. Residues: CASSLFGGVGQETQYF.

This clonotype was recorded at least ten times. DNA of the CDR3: TGTGCCAGCAGCTTGTCAGTTACCTACGAGCAGTACTTC. It encodes CASSLSVTYEQYF. The V call is TRBV5-6, the J call TRBJ2-7; D uncertain. Germline V gene data show CDR1 as SGHDT and CDR2 as YYEEEE. The CDR3 has 13 amino acids. Trimming removed 1 base from V and 2 bases from J, with 7 bases in between.

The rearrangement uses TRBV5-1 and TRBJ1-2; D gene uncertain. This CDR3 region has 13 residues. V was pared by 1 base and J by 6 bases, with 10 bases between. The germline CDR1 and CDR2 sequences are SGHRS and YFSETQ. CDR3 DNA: TGCGCCAGCAGCTTGAATTGGGCGGATGGCTACACCTTC. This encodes CASSLNWADGYTF.

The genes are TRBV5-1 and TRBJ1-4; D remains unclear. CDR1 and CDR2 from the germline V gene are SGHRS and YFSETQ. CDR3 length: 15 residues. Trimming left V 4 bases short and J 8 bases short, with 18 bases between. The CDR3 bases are TGCGCCAGCAGCCCCGGCGAACTTCGGGAAGAAAAACTGTTTTTT. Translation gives CASSPGELREEKLFF.

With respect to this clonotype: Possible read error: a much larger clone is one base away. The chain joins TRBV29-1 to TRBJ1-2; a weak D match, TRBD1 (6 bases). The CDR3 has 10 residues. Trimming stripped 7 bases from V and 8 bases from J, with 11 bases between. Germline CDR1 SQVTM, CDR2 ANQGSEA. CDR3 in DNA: TGCAGCGCAGGGGCCGGGGGCTACACCTTC. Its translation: CSAGAGGYTF.

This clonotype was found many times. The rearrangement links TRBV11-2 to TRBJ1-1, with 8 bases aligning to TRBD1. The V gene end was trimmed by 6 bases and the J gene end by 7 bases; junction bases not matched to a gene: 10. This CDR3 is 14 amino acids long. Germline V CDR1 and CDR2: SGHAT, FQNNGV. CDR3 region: CASSHRTGFSEAFF. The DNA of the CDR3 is TGTGCCAGCAGTCATCGGACAGGGTTCAGTGAAGCTTTCTTT.

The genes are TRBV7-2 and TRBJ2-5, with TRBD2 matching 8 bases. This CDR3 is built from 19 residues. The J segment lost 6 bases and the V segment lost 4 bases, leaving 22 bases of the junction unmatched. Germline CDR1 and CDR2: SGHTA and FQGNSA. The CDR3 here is CASSSEPSGVTGGAKTQYF. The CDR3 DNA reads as TGTGCCAGCAGCTCCGAGCCCAGCGGAGTCACCGGGGGGGCTAAGACCCAGTACTTC.

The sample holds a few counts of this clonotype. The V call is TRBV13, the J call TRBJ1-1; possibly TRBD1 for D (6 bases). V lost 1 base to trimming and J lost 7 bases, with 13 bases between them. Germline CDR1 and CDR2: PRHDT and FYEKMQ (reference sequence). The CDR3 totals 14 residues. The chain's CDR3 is CASSLAGARGEAFF. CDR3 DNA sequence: TGTGCCAGCAGCTTAGCGGGGGCGAGGGGTGAAGCTTTCTTT. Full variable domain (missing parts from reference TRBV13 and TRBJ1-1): AAGVIQSPRHLIKEKRETATLKCYPIPRHDTVYWYQQGPGQDPQFLISFYEKMQSDKGSIPDRFSAQQFSDYHSELNMSSLELGDSALYFCASSLAGARGEAFFGQGTRLTVV.